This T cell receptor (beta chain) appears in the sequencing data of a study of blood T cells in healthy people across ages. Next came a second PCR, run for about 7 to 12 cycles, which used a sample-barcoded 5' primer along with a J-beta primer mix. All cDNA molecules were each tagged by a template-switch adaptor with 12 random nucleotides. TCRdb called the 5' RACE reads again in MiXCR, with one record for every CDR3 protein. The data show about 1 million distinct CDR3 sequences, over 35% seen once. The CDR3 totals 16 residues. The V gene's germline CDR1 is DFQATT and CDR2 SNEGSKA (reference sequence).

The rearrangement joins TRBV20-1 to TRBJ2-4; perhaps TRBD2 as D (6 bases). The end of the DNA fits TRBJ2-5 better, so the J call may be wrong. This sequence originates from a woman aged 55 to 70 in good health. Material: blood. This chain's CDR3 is CSARDLRRGVKETQYF. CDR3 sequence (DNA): TGCAGTGCTAGAGATCTACGGCGGGGAGTTAAAGAGACCCAGTACTTC.